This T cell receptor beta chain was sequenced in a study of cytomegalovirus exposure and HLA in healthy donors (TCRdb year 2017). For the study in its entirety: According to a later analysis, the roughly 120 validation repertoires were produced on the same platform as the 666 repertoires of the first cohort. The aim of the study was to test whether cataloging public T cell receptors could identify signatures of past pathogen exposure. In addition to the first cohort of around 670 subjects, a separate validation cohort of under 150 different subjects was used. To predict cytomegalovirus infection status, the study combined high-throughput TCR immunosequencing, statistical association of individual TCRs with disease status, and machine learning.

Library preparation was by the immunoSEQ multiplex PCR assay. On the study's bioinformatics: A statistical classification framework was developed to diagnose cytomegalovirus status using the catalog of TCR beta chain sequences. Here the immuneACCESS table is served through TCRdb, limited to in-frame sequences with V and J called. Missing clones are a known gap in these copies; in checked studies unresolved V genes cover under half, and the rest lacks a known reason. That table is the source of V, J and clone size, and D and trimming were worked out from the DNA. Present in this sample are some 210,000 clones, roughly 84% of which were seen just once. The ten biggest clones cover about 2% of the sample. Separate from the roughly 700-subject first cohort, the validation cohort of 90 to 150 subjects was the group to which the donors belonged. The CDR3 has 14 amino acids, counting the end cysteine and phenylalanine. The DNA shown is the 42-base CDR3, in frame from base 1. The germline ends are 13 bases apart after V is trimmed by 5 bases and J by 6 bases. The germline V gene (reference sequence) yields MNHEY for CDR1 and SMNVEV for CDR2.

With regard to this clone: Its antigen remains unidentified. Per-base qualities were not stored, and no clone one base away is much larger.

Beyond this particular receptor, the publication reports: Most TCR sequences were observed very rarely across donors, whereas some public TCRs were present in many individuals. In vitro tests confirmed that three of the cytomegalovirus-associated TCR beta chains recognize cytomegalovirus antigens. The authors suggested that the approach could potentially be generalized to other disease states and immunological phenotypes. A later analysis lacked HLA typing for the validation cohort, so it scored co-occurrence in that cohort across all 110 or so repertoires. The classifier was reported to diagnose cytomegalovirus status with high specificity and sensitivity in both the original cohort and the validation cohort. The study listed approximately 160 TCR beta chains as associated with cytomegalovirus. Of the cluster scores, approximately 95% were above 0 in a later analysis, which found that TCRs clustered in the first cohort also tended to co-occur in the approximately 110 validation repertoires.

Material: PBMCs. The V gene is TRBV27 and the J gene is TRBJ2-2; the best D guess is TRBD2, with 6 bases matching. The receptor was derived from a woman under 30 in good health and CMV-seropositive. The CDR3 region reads CASSLGSLAGELFF. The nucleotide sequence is TGTGCCAGCAGTCTCGGGAGTTTAGCCGGGGAGCTGTTTTTT.